This TCR beta chain was profiled in a study of cytomegalovirus exposure and HLA in healthy donors. General study points: Being productive about 90% or about 30% of the time was typical of most TCR beta V segments in an earlier analysis.

The CDR3 spans 14 residues. Germline assignment: CDR1 SGHTA and CDR2 FQGNSA. J was trimmed by 6 bases and V by 0 bases; bases with no gene match: 3. Amplification used 60 Vbeta primers and 13 Jbeta primers. Data came from immunoSEQ multiplex PCR; TCRdb stores just in-frame clones and leaves some out. The sample includes approximately 90,000 clones, about 80% of them seen just once. Of note for this clone: Its specificity is unknown.

The chain has TRBV7-2 and TRBJ2-7; 9 bases line up with TRBD1. The source is a male donor in good health and CMV-seronegative. The sample taken for sequencing was PBMCs. The CDR3 region is CASSLARDRAEQYF. CDR3 sequence (DNA): TGTGCCAGCAGCTTAGCTCGGGACAGGGCCGAGCAGTACTTC.